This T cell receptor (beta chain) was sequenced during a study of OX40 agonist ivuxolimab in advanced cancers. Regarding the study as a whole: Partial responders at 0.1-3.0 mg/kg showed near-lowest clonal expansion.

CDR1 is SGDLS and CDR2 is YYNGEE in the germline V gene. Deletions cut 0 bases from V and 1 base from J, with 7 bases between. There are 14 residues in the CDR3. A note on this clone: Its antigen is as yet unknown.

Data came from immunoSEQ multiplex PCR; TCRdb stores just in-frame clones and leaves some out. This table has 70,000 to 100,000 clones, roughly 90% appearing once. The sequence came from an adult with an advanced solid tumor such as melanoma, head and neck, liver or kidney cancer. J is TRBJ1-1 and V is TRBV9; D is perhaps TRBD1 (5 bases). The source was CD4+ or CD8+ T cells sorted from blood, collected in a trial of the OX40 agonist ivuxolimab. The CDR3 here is CASSVDRQNTEAFF. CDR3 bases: TGTGCCAGCAGCGTAGACAGGCAGAACACTGAAGCTTTCTTT.